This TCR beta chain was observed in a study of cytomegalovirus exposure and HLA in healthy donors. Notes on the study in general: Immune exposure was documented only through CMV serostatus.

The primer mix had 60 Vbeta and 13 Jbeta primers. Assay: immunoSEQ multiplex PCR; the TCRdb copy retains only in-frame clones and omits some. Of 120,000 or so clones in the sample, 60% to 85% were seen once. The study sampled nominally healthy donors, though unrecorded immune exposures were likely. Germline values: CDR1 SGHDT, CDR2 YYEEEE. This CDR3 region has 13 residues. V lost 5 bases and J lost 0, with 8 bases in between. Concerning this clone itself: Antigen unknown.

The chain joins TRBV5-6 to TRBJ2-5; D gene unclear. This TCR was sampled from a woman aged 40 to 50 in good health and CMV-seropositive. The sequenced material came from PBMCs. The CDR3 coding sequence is TGTGCCAGCAGACCACTGAACCAAGAGACCCAGTACTTC. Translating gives CASRPLNQETQYF.